One TCR beta chain is described in this entry. Germline CDR1 and CDR2: SGDLS and YYNGEE. The CDR3 is 15 residues long. V was trimmed by 0 bases and J by 3 bases, leaving 10 bases between them. The data belong to a study of blood T cell repertoires in COVID-19. At the level of the study: The United States, Italy and Spain were the sources of the acute and convalescent COVID-19 samples. PBMCs, B-cell-depleted T cells, or T cells provided the cDNA or gDNA that made up the material.

Authors' processing steps: For nucleated cells, counts were estimated from reference gene primer amplification. Assay used: immunoSEQ multiplex PCR; TCRdb lists only in-frame clones, some missing. V, J and clone size were drawn from that table, and D and trimming were deduced from the DNA. The data contain tens of thousands of clones, roughly 74% of them singletons. The chain couples TRBV9 to TRBJ2-1; unclear D gene. Sequenced input: peripheral blood. This sequence was found in a woman of 80 years or more with acute or convalescent COVID-19. Here the CDR3 DNA reads TGTGCCAGCAGCGTAGAGCCCCCGGTCTACAATGAGCAGTTCTTC. Residues: CASSVEPPVYNEQFF.